This T cell receptor (beta chain) comes out of a study of T cell repertoires in cytomegalovirus infection. The CDR3 runs 17 residues. Trimming took 3 bases from V and 5 from J; bases not matched to a gene: 10. Germline V lookup: CDR1 MNHNY, CDR2 SVGAGI (reference sequence). TCRdb itself ran the reads through MiXCR, one entry per CDR3 protein. Altogether roughly 990,000 distinct CDR3 sequences are present, 31% being singletons, with the ten largest covering over 12%. As for this clonotype: Antigen: not known.

The chain has TRBV6-6 and TRBJ1-4, with 9 bases that match TRBD1. The origin of this receptor is a human donor in good health (CMV status not recorded). Some clones in this sample may be carry-over from other donors' samples. The sample consisted of cultured CD8+ T cells from PBMCs, taken from culture after CMV antigen stimulation. Here the CDR3 DNA reads TGTGCCAGCAGTTATTTGCGAGGCGACAGGGGGAATGAAAAACTGTTTTTT. This translates into CASSYLRGDRGNEKLFF.